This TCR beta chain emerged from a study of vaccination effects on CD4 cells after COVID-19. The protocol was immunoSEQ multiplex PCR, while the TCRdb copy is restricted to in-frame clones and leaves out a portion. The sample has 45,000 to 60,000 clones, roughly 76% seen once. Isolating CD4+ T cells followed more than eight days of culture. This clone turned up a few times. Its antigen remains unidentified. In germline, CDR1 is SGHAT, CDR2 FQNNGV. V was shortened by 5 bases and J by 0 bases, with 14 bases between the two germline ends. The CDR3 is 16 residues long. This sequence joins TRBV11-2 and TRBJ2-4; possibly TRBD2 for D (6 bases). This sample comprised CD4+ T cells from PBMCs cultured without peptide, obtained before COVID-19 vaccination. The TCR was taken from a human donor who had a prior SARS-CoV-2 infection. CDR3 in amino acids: CASSHLSAGAKNIQYF. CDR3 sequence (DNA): TGTGCCAGCAGCCACCTGTCAGCGGGAGCCAAAAACATTCAGTACTTC.